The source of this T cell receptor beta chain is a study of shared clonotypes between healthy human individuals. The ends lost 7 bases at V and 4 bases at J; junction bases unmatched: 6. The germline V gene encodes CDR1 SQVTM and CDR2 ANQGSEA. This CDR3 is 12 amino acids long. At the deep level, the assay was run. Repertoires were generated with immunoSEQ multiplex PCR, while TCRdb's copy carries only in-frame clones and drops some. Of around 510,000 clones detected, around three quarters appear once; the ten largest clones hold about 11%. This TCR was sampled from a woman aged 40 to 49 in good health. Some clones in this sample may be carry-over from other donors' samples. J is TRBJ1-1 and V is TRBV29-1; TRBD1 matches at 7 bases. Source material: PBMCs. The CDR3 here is CSDTGASTEAFF. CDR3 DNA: TGCAGCGATACAGGGGCTAGCACTGAAGCTTTCTTT.